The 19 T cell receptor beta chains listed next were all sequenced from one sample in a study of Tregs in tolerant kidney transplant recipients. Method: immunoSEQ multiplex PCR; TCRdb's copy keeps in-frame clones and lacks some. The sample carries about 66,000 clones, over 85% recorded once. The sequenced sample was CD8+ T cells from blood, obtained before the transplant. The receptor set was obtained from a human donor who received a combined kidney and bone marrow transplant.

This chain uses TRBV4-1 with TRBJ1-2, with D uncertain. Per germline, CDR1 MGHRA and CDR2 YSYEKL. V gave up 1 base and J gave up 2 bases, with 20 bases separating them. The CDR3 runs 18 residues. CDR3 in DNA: TGCGCCAGCAGCCAAGCGTCACAAACAGACCGGATAAACTATGGCTACACCTTC. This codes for CASSQASQTDRINYGYTF.

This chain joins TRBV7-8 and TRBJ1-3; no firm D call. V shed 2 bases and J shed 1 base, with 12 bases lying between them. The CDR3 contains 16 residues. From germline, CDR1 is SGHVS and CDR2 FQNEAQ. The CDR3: CASSLLEIPSGNTIYF. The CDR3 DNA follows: TGTGCCAGCAGCTTACTCGAGATCCCGTCTGGAAACACCATATATTTT.

Written as DNA, the CDR3 is TGCGCCAGCAGCCCGGGACAGGGGGGCGGCTACACCTTC. Translating gives CASSPGQGGGYTF. The chain employs TRBV4-3 and TRBJ1-2, with 11 positions matching TRBD1. CDR3 size: 13 residues. The trim removed 4 bases at V and 8 bases at J, leaving 3 bases unmatched. Germline CDR1 and CDR2: LGHNA and YSLEER.

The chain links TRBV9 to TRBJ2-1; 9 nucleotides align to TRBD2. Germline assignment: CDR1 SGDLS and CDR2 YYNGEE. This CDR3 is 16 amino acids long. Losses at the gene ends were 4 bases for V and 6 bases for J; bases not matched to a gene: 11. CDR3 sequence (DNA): TGTGCCAGCAGCCTATATAGCGGGAGTCAGAGCAATGAGCAGTTCTTC. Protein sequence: CASSLYSGSQSNEQFF.

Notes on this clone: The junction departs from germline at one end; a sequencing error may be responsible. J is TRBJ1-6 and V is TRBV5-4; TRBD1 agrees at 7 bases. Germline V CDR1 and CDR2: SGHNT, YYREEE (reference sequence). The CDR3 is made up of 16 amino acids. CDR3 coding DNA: TGTGCCAGCAGCTCACAGGGGCTGTTGAGGGATTCCCCCCTCCACTTT. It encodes CASSSQGLLRDSPLHF.

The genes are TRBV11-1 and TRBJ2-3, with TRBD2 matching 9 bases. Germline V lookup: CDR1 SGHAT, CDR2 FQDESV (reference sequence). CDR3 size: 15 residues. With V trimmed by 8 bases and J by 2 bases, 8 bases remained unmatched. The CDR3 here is CASVLTSGFTDTQYF. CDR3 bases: TGTGCCAGCGTCCTAACTAGCGGGTTCACAGATACGCAGTATTTT.

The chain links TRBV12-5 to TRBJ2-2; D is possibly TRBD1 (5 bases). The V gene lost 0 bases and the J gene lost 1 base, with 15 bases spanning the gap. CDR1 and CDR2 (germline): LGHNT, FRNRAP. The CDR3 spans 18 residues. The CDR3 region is CASGLVQDGRVNTGELFF. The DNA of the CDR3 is TGTGCTAGTGGTTTGGTACAAGACGGCAGGGTGAACACCGGGGAGCTGTTTTTT.

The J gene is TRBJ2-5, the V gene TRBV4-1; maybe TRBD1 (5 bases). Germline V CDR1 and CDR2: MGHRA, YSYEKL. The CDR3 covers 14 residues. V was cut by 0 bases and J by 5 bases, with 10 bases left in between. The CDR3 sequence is CASSQEGRDETQYF. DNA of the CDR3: TGCGCCAGCAGCCAAGAAGGCAGGGATGAGACCCAGTACTTC.

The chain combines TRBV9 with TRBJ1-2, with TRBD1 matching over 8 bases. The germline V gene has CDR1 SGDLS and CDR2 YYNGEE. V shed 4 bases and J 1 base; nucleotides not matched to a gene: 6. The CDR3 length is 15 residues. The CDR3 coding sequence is TGTGCCAGCAGCCTAGGACAGGGTGGTAACTATGGCTACACCTTC. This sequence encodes CASSLGQGGNYGYTF.

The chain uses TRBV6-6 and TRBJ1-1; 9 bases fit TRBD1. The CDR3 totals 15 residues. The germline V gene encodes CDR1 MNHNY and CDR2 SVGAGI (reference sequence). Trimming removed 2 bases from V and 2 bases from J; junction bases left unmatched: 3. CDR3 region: CASSYRTGANTEAFF. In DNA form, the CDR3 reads TGTGCCAGCAGTTACAGGACAGGGGCTAACACTGAAGCTTTCTTT.

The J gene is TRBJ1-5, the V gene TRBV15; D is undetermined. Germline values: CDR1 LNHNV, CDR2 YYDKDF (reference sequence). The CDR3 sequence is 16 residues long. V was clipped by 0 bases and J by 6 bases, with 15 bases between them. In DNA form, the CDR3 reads TGTGCCACCAGCAGAGAATCCCGGGTATCGAGTCAGCCCCAGCATTTT. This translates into CATSRESRVSSQPQHF.

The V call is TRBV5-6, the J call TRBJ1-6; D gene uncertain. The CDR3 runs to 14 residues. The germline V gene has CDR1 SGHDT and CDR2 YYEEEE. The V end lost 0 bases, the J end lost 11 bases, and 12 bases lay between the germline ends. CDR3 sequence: CASSLVRDAAPLHF. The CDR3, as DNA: TGTGCCAGCAGCTTGGTCCGGGATGCGGCACCCCTCCACTTT.

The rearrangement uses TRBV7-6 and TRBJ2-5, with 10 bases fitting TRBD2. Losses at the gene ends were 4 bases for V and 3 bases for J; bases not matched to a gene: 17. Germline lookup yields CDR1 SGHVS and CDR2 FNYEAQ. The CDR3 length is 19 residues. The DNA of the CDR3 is TGTGCCAGCAGCTGGCCGGTAGCGGGAGGATCTGGAATAAAAGAGACCCAGTACTTC. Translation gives CASSWPVAGGSGIKETQYF.

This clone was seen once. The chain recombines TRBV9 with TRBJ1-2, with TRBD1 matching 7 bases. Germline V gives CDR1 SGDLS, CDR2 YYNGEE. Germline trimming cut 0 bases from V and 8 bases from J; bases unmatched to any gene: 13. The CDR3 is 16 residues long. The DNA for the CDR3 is TGTGCCAGCAGCGTAGGAGGTGGGACAGTTGTATTAGGCTACACCTTC. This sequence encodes CASSVGGGTVVLGYTF.

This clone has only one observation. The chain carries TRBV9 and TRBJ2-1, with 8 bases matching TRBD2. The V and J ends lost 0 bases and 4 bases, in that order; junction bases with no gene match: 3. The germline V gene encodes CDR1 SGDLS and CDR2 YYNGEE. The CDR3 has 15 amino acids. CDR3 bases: TGTGCCAGCAGCGTAGACGGGAGGGTGTACAATGAGCAGTTCTTC. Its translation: CASSVDGRVYNEQFF.

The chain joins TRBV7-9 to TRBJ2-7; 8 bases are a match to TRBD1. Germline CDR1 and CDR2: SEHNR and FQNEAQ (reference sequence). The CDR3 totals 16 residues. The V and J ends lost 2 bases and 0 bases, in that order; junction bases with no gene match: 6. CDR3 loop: CASSLFQGATSYEQYF. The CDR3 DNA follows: TGTGCCAGCAGCTTATTCCAGGGGGCGACCTCCTACGAGCAGTACTTC.

CDR3 DNA: TGTGCCAGCAGTTTATCCGGGAGGGCCTACGAGCAGTACTTC. Translating gives CASSLSGRAYEQYF. The V gene is TRBV27, the J gene TRBJ2-7; 8 bases agree with TRBD2. The CDR3 sequence is 14 residues long. The V segment lost 0 bases and the J segment 2 bases; nucleotides outside the gene matches: 0. CDR1 is MNHEY and CDR2 is SMNVEV in the germline V gene (reference sequence).

In DNA form, the CDR3 reads TGTGCCAGCTTCGAGACAGGGCTGAACACTGAAGCTTTCTTT. This encodes CASFETGLNTEAFF. V gene TRBV5-4 combines with J gene TRBJ1-1; TRBD1 matches 7 bases. V trimming: 7 bases; J trimming: 0 bases; junction bases outside the gene matches: 6. Per germline, CDR1 SGHNT and CDR2 YYREEE (reference sequence). The CDR3 runs to 14 residues.

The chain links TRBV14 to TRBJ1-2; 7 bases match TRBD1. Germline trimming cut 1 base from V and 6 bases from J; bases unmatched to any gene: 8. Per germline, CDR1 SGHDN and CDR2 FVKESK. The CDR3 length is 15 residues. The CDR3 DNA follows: TGTGCCAGCAGCCAAGTTGCGAGGGGGCCCGATGGCTACACCTTC. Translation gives CASSQVARGPDGYTF.